This is a list of T cell receptor beta chains from one sample in a study of blood T cell repertoires in COVID-19. Sequenced by immunoSEQ multiplex PCR; TCRdb stores in-frame clones only, minus some. Of 99,000 or so clones in the sample, 81% were seen once. Input material: peripheral blood. These receptors all stem from a woman in her seventies with acute or convalescent COVID-19. Both conserved end residues are part of each CDR3. D genes are given only for firm matches. Only some rows state a clone size, as once, few, many or a class for expanded clones.

v_gene,j_gene,d_gene,abundance,CDR3nt,CDR3aa
TRBV19,TRBJ2-7,NA,NA,TGTGCCAGTAGTAAGGCAGGAATGGGCGCGGGCGAGCAGTACTTC,CASSKAGMGAGEQYF
TRBV29-1,TRBJ1-4,NA,NA,TGCAGCGTTGCGGGGGGGTTTGATGAAAAACTGTTTTTT,CSVAGGFDEKLFF
TRBV10-1,TRBJ2-3,TRBD1,NA,TGCGCCAGCAGTCTAGGACCAGGGGGTACGCAGTATTTT,CASSLGPGGTQYF
TRBV9,TRBJ2-2,TRBD2,NA,TGTGCCAGCAGCGTCGGACTAGCGGGGAACGGGGAGCTGTTTTTT,CASSVGLAGNGELFF
TRBV5-4,TRBJ2-7,TRBD1,NA,TGTGCCAGCAGCCTGGACAGGGGAGGCTACGAGCAGTACTTC,CASSLDRGGYEQYF
TRBV18,TRBJ1-2,NA,NA,TGTGCCAGCTCACCCGGATCAGGGGATCACTATGGCTACACCTTC,CASSPGSGDHYGYTF
TRBV19,TRBJ1-2,NA,NA,TGTGCCAGTAGTGAGGGATCCGTCTATGGCTACACCTTC,CASSEGSVYGYTF
TRBV2,TRBJ2-3,NA,NA,TGTGCCAGCAGTGAAGGGGCCCCTAGCACAGATACGCAGTATTTT,CASSEGAPSTDTQYF
TRBV5-1,TRBJ1-6,NA,few,TGCGCCAGCAGCTTTGGGGGGAACCCTAATTCACCCCTCCACTTT,CASSFGGNPNSPLHF
TRBV4-1,TRBJ2-1,TRBD2,few,TGCGCCAGCAGCCAATCCGGGACTAGCGGACACAATGAGCAGTTCTTC,CASSQSGTSGHNEQFF
TRBV7-2,TRBJ1-1,NA,NA,TGTGCCAGCAGCTTAAGATACGCCCCAGTGAACACTGAAGCTTTCTTT,CASSLRYAPVNTEAFF
TRBV5-4,TRBJ1-6,TRBD1,NA,TGTGCCAGCAGCCAAGGACAGGGAGCAAATTCACCCCTCCACTTT,CASSQGQGANSPLHF
TRBV18,TRBJ2-7,NA,NA,TGTGCCAGCTCACCCAGAGGAGGGACCTACGAGCAGTACTTC,CASSPRGGTYEQYF
TRBV10-3,TRBJ1-5,NA,NA,TGTGCCATCAGTGAAGAAAGGGCCGGGGGGTATAGCAATCAGCCCCAGCATTTT,CAISEERAGGYSNQPQHF
TRBV29-1,TRBJ2-1,TRBD2,NA,TGCAGCGTCACGGGACTAGCGGGGGGAGGTTACAATGAGCAGTTCTTC,CSVTGLAGGGYNEQFF
TRBV5-4,TRBJ1-2,NA,NA,TGTGCCAGCAGAGGGGTCAGGGGTATTGGCTACACCTTC,CASRGVRGIGYTF
TRBV5-1,TRBJ2-5,NA,NA,TGCGCCAGCAGCAGGTCCGGGAGTGGAGAGACCCAGTACTTC,CASSRSGSGETQYF
TRBV20-1,TRBJ2-3,TRBD2,NA,TGCAGTGCCAGTATAGCGGGGCCTAGCACAGATACGCAGTATTTT,CSASIAGPSTDTQYF
TRBV10-2,TRBJ2-7,TRBD2,few,TGCGCCAGCAATTTAGCGGGGAACTACGAGCAGTACTTC,CASNLAGNYEQYF
TRBV12-3/TRBV12-4,TRBJ1-1,TRBD1,NA,TGTGCCAGCAGTGCCTACAGGGGCGCTGAAGCTTTCTTT,CASSAYRGAEAFF
TRBV5-1,TRBJ2-2,TRBD2,NA,TGCGCCAGCAGCCGGGACTACCCGAACACCGGGGAGCTGTTTTTT,CASSRDYPNTGELFF
TRBV3-1/TRBV3-2,TRBJ1-4,NA,NA,TGTGCCAGCAGCCAAGAGGGGGCCCGGGCTAATGAAAAACTGTTTTTT,CASSQEGARANEKLFF
TRBV5-6,TRBJ1-2,NA,few,TGTGCCAGCAGCCTCAGGGGAGCTGGCTACACCTTC,CASSLRGAGYTF
TRBV6-2/TRBV6-3,TRBJ2-3,NA,NA,TGTGCCAGCAGTTACGGCGGTGGATTAGGCACAGATACGCAGTATTTT,CASSYGGGLGTDTQYF
TRBV12-3/TRBV12-4,TRBJ2-1,NA,NA,TGTGCCAGCACCCCTCGGGGATACAATGAGCAGTTCTTC,CASTPRGYNEQFF
TRBV19,TRBJ1-2,NA,NA,TGTGCCAGTAGCCTTGGACAGAAAGGGCATGGCTACACCTTC,CASSLGQKGHGYTF
TRBV4-1,TRBJ1-2,TRBD1,NA,TGCGCCAGCAGCCGGGACAGGGACTATGGCTACACCTTC,CASSRDRDYGYTF
TRBV6-1,TRBJ1-2,TRBD1,NA,TGTGCCAGCAGTGAAGCGCTCGGCAGGGGGCTCGGCTACACCTTC,CASSEALGRGLGYTF
TRBV14,TRBJ2-2,NA,NA,TGTGCCAGCAGCCGAACAGGGTGGTCCGGGGAGCTGTTTTTT,CASSRTGWSGELFF
TRBV4-3,TRBJ2-7,TRBD2,NA,TGCGCCAGCAGCCAAGATAGGCGGGGGAATTGGGAGCAGTACTTC,CASSQDRRGNWEQYF
TRBV29-1,TRBJ1-2,NA,few,TGCAGCGTTGAATGGAGAAGTGGCTACACCTTC,CSVEWRSGYTF
TRBV13,TRBJ2-7,NA,NA,TGTGCCAGCAGCCTAGGACAAGGGGGCTACGAGCAGTACTTC,CASSLGQGGYEQYF
TRBV27,TRBJ2-1,TRBD1,NA,TGTGCCAGCAGTCCAGGGACAGCTTACAATGAGCAGTTCTTC,CASSPGTAYNEQFF
TRBV19,TRBJ1-2,TRBD1,NA,TGTGCCAGTAGTATTGGGGTTCGGGACAGGAGTTCTTATGGCTACACCTTC,CASSIGVRDRSSYGYTF
TRBV5-1,TRBJ1-2,NA,once,TGCGCCAGCAGCTACGACAGAAACTATGGCTACACCTTC,CASSYDRNYGYTF
TRBV10-3,TRBJ1-3,TRBD1,NA,TGTGCCATCGGGACAGGGGTAGGAAACACCATATATTTT,CAIGTGVGNTIYF
TRBV27,TRBJ1-2,TRBD1,NA,TGTGCCAGCAGTTTATCCAGGGGGATCGATGGCTACACCTTC,CASSLSRGIDGYTF
TRBV6-1,TRBJ2-1,TRBD1,NA,TGTGCCAGCAGTGAGGGACAGCACAGCAGCACCTACAATGAGCAGTTCTTC,CASSEGQHSSTYNEQFF
TRBV6-8,TRBJ2-1,TRBD2,NA,TGTGCCAGCAGTTACTCCTCCTTGCGGGGGGGGCTTGGAGATGAGCAGTTCTTC,CASSYSSLRGGLGDEQFF
TRBV6-6,TRBJ2-1,TRBD2,NA,TGTGCCAGCAGTAGACTAGCGGGAGACCGCGGTGAGCAGTTCTTC,CASSRLAGDRGEQFF
TRBV6-1,TRBJ2-7,TRBD1,NA,TGTGCCAGCAGTGAAGTACCGCCGGGACAGGGGCCGAATGACGAGCAGTACTTC,CASSEVPPGQGPNDEQYF
TRBV5-1,TRBJ2-1,NA,NA,TGCGCCAGCAGCTTAAGCCATGAGCAGTTCTTC,CASSLSHEQFF
TRBV15,TRBJ2-3,TRBD1,NA,TGTGCCACCAGCAGAGCCTCCGGGACAGGCACAGATACGCAGTATTTT,CATSRASGTGTDTQYF
TRBV28,TRBJ2-7,NA,NA,TGTGCCAGCAGTCCCGATCACGGGACAAGCTCCTACGAGCAGTACTTC,CASSPDHGTSSYEQYF
TRBV30,TRBJ2-7,NA,NA,TGTGCCTGGAGTGTACAAATAAGGGACATGAAACCTTACGAGCAGTACTTC,CAWSVQIRDMKPYEQYF
TRBV2,TRBJ2-3,TRBD2,NA,TGTGCCAGCAGTGAATGGGGCGGGGGGGACACAGATACGCAGTATTTT,CASSEWGGGDTDTQYF
TRBV7-9,TRBJ2-7,TRBD1,NA,TGTGCCAGCAGCTCGTTCAGGGGGTCGGCCTACGAGCAGTACTTC,CASSSFRGSAYEQYF
TRBV7-2,TRBJ2-1,NA,NA,TGTGCCAGCAGCTTAACAGGGAACAAGAACAATGAGCAGTTCTTC,CASSLTGNKNNEQFF
TRBV28,TRBJ2-1,NA,NA,TGTGCCAGCAGCGCCGAGGTGACTGAGCAGTTCTTC,CASSAEVTEQFF
TRBV30,TRBJ1-2,NA,NA,TGTGCCTGGAGTGTACAACAGGATGGCTACACCTTC,CAWSVQQDGYTF
TRBV14,TRBJ1-1,NA,few,TGTGCCAGCAGCCAAGAAGGTTCCCTGACTGTCACTGAAGCTTTCTTT,CASSQEGSLTVTEAFF
TRBV19,TRBJ2-1,TRBD1,once,TGTGCCAGTAGTATAGGGTCAGGGGGAAAACGATCGCAGTTCTTC,CASSIGSGGKRSQFF
TRBV5-1,TRBJ1-2,NA,few,TGCGCCAGCAGCTTCAGCTCACAGGGATCTAACTATGGCTACACCTTC,CASSFSSQGSNYGYTF